This TCR beta chain was sequenced in a study of blood T cell repertoires in COVID-19. Background on the study: T cells, B-cell-depleted T cells, or PBMCs supplied cDNA or gDNA.

Individuals drawn from 24 US areas were about 18 to 90 years old. Authors' data handling: How many nucleated cells were present was estimated from reference gene primer amplification. Sequencing used immunoSEQ multiplex PCR; TCRdb keeps in-frame clones, though not all of them. V, J and clone size were drawn from that table, and D and trimming were deduced from the DNA. The sample carries roughly 300,000 clones, about 85% recorded once. This TCR was sampled from a woman aged 50 to 60 who had recovered from COVID-19. Sequenced: PBMCs or T cells enriched from blood (not recorded which).

The DNA for the CDR3 is TGTGCCAGCAGCCCGGGACAAGCGGCGGGAAACACCATATATTTT. It yields the protein CASSPGQAAGNTIYF. V is TRBV5-4 and J is TRBJ1-3; possible D gene TRBD1, 6 bases. V lost 4 bases, J lost 4 bases, and 15 bases lay in between. Per the germline V gene, CDR1 is SGHNT and CDR2 is YYREEE (reference sequence). The length of the CDR3 is 15 residues.